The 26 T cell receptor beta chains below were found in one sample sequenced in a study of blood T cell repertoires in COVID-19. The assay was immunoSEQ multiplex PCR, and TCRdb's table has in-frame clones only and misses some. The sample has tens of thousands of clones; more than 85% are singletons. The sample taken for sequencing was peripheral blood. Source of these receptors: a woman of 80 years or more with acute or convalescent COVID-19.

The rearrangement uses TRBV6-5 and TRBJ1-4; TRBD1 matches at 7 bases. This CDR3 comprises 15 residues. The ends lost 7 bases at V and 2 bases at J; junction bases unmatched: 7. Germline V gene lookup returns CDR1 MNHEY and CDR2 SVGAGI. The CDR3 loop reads CASKVQGRTNEKLFF. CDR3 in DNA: TGTGCCAGCAAGGTACAGGGGCGGACTAATGAAAAACTGTTTTTT.

The CDR3 DNA is TGTGCCAGCAGCGCGGGGACAGCCACAGATACGCAGTATTTT. Encoded protein: CASSAGTATDTQYF. This chain joins TRBV5-8 and TRBJ2-3; possibly TRBD1 for D (7 bases). The ends were cut back, 4 bases at V and 2 bases at J, with 11 bases in the middle. Germline CDR1 is SGHTS and CDR2 is YDEGEE. The CDR3 covers 14 residues.

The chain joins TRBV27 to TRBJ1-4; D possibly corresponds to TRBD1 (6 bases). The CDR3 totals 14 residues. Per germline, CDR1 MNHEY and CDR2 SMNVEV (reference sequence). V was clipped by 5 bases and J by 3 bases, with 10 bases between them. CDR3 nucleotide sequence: TGTGCCAGCAGTCGAACAGGGTCTAATGAAAAACTGTTTTTT. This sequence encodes CASSRTGSNEKLFF.

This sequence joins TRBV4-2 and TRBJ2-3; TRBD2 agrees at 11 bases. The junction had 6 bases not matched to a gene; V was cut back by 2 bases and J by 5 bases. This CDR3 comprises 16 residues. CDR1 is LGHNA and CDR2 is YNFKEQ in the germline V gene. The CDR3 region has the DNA TGTGCCAGCAGCCAACTTAGCGGGGGGGCGATAGATACGCAGTATTTT. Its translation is CASSQLSGGAIDTQYF.

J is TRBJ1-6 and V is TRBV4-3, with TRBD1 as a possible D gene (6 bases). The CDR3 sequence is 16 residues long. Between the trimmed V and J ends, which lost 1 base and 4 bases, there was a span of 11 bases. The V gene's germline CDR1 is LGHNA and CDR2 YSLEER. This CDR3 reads CASSQAGTLYNSPLHF. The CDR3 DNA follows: TGCGCCAGCAGCCAAGCTGGGACACTTTATAATTCACCCCTCCACTTT.

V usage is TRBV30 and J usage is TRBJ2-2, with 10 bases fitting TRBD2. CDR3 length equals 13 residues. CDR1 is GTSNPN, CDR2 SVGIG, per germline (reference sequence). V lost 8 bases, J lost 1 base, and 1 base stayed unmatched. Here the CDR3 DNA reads TGTGCCATAGCGGGGGGGAACACCGGGGAGCTGTTTTTT. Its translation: CAIAGGNTGELFF.

CDR3 in DNA: TGCGCCAGCAGCTTTTCGCGGAACCGGGGAGATACGCAGTATTTT. Translating it yields CASSFSRNRGDTQYF. V gene TRBV5-1 combines with J gene TRBJ2-3; TRBD2 is a possible D gene (5 bases). Germline V gene sequence: CDR1 SGHRS, CDR2 YFSETQ. The CDR3 is 15 amino acids. The V end lost 2 bases, the J end lost 5 bases, and 15 bases lay between the germline ends. Drawing the rest from reference TRBV5-1 and TRBJ2-3, the complete variable domain is KAGVTQTPRYLIKTRGQQVTLSCSPISGHRSVSWYQQTPGQGLQFLFEYFSETQRNKGNFPGRFSGRQFSNSRSEMNVSTLELGDSALYLCASSFSRNRGDTQYFGPGTRLTVL.

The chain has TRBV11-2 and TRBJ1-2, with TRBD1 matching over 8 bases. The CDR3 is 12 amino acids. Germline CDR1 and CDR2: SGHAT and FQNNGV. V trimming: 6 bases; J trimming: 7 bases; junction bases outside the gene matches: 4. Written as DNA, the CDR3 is TGTGCCAGCAGTTGGGGACAGGTTGGCTACACCTTC. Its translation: CASSWGQVGYTF.

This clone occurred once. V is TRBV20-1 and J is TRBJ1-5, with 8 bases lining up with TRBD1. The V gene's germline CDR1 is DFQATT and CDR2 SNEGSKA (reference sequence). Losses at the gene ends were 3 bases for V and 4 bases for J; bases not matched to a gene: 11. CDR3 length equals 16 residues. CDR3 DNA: TGCAGTGCTAGTTCGACAGGGGCAGTTTCTAATCAGCCCCAGCATTTT. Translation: CSASSTGAVSNQPQHF.

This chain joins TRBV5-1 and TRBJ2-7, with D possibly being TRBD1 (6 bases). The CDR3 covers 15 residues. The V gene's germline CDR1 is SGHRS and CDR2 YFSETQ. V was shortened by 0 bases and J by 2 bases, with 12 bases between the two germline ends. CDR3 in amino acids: CASSLGQGRPYEQYF. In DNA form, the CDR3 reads TGCGCCAGCAGCTTGGGGCAGGGGCGACCCTACGAGCAGTACTTC.

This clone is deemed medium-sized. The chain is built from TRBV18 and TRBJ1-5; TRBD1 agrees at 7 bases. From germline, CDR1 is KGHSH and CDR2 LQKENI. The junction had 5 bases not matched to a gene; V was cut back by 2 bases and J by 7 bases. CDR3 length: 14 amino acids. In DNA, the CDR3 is TGTGCCAGCTCACCAACAGGGGCGGTGCAGCCCCAGCATTTT. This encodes CASSPTGAVQPQHF.

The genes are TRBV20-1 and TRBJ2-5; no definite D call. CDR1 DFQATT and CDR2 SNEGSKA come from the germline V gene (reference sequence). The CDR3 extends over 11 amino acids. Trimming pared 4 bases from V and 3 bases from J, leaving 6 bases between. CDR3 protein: CSANKKETQYF. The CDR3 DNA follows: TGCAGTGCTAACAAGAAAGAGACCCAGTACTTC.

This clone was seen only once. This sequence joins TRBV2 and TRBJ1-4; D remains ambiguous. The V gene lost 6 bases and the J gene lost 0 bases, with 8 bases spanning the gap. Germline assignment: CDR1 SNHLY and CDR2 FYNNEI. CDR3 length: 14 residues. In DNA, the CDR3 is TGTGCCAGCAGAACAGCTGCAACTAATGAAAAACTGTTTTTT. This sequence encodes CASRTAATNEKLFF.

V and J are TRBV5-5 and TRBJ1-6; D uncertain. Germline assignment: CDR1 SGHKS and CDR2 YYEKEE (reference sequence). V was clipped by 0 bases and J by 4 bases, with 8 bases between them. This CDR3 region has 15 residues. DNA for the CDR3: TGTGCCAGCAGCTTGGAGGCGGATTATAATTCACCCCTCCACTTT. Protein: CASSLEADYNSPLHF.

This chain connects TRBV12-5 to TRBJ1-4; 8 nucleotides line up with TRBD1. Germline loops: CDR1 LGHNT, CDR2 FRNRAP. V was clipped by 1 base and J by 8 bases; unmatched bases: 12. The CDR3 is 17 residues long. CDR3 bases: TGTGCTAGTGGTTTGGCCCGTGACAGGGGCCGGGGCGAAAAACTGTTTTTT. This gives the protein CASGLARDRGRGEKLFF.

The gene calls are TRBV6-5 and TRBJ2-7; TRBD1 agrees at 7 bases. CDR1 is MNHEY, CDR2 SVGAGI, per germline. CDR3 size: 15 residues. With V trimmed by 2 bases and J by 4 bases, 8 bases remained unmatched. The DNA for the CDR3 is TGTGCCAGCAGTTACCAGAGACAGGGTCCTTACGAGCAGTACTTC. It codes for CASSYQRQGPYEQYF.

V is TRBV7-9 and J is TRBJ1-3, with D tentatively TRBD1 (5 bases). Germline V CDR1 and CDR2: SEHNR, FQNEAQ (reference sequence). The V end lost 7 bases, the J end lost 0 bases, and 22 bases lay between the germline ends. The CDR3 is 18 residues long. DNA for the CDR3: TGTGCCAGCAACCCATACGGGGGTGCCCTGGGCTCTGGAAACACCATATATTTT. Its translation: CASNPYGGALGSGNTIYF.

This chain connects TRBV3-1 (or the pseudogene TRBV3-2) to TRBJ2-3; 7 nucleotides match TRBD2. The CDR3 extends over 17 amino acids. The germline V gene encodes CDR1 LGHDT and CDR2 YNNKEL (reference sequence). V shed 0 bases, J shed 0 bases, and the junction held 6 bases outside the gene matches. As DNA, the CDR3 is TGTGCCAGCAGCCAAGATTTGACTAGCTTCAGCACAGATACGCAGTATTTT. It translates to CASSQDLTSFSTDTQYF.

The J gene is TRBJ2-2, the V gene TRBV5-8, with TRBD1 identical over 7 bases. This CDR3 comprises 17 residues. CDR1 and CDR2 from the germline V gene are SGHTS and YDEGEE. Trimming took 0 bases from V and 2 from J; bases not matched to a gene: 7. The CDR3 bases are TGTGCCAGCAGCTTGGCCCTGACAGGGCTAAACACCGGGGAGCTGTTTTTT. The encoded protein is CASSLALTGLNTGELFF.

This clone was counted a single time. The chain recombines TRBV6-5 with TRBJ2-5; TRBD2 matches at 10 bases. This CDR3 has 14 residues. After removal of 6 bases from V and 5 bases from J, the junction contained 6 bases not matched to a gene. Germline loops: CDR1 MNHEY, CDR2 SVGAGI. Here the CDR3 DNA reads TGTGCCAGCAGACAGCGGGGGGGCCGGGAGACCCAGTACTTC. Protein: CASRQRGGRETQYF.

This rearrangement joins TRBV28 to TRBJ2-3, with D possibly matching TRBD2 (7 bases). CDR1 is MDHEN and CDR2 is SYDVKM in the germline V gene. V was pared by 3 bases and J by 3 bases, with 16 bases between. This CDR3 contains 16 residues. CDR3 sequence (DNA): TGTGCCAGCAGTTTGGGAGGGGGGCCTCCTACAGATACGCAGTATTTT. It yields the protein CASSLGGGPPTDTQYF. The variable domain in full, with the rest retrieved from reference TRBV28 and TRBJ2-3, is DVKVTQSSRYLVKRTGEKVFLECVQDMDHENMFWYRQDPGLGLRLIYFSYDVKMKEKGDIPEGYSVSREKKERFSLILESASTNQTSMYLCASSLGGGPPTDTQYFGPGTRLTVL.

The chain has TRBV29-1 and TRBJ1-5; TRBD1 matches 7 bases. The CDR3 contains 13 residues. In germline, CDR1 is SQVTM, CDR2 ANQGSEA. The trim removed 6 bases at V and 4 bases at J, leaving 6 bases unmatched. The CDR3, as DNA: TGCAGCGTCGCCGGGACAGAGAATCAGCCCCAGCATTTT. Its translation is CSVAGTENQPQHF.

The CDR3 nucleotides are TGCGCCAGCTCCAGCGGGGGAACATCGCTACCCCAAGAGACCCAGTACTTC. Translated, it gives CASSSGGTSLPQETQYF. This chain links TRBV5-1 with TRBJ2-5; 8 bases align to TRBD2. Trimming removed 7 bases from V and 1 base from J; junction bases left unmatched: 15. CDR1 SGHRS and CDR2 YFSETQ come from the germline V gene. The length of the CDR3 is 17 residues.

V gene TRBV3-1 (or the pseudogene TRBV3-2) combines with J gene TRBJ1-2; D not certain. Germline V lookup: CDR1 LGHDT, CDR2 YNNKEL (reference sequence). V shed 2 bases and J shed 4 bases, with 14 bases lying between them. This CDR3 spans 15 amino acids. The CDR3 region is CASSQTIGLAYGYTF. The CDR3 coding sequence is TGTGCCAGCAGCCAAACAATTGGGCTGGCCTATGGCTACACCTTC.

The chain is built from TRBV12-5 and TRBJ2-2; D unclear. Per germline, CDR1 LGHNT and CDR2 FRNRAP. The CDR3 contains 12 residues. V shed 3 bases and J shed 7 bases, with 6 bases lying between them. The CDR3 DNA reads TGTGCTAGTGGTTTCGGAGTCGGGGAGCTGTTTTTT. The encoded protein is CASGFGVGELFF.

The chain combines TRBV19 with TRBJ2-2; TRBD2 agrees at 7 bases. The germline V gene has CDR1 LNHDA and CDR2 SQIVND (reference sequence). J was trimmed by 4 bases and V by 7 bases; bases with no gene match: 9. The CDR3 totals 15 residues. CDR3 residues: CASTPGRGTTGELFF. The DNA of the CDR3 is TGTGCCAGTACCCCGGGGCGGGGGACCACCGGGGAGCTGTTTTTT.